This TCR beta chain appears in the sequencing data of a study of metastatic and nonmetastatic thyroid tumors. At the level of the study: Where malignant and benign thyroid patients were concerned, repertoires were compared across blood and tumor or nodule tissue. The study, taken as a whole, reports: Benign nodules were reported to have significantly lower TCR beta diversity than malignant thyroid tumors, in blood and tumor.

This clone was recorded many times. Its antigen is not identified. CDR1 and CDR2 (germline): DFQATT, SNEGSKA (reference sequence). The CDR3 length is 14 residues. V was trimmed by 5 bases and J by 6 bases, leaving 20 bases between them. Authors' data handling: It was from CDR3 differences across clinicopathological groups that a distant-metastasis classifier for papillary thyroid cancer was built. MiXCR reprocessed the PCR reads for TCRdb. Here the V and J calls rest on TCRdb's processing, not on the authors' analysis. Here the sample spans roughly 72,000 clones, about 17% being singletons. No patient received treatment before thyroid surgery.

This clonotype was sampled from a female donor with papillary thyroid cancer or a benign thyroid nodule (not recorded which). Some clones in this sample may be carry-over from other donors' samples. Sample: blood. The J gene is TRBJ2-7, the V gene TRBV20-1; D possibly uses TRBD1 or TRBD2 (5 bases each). The CDR3 region is CSAQPGPSGREQYF. The DNA for the CDR3 is TGCAGTGCTCAACCGGGACCTTCAGGGCGCGAGCAGTACTTC.